The 14 T cell receptor beta chains listed next were all sequenced from one sample in a study of OX40 agonist ivuxolimab in advanced cancers. Here immunoSEQ multiplex PCR was the method, and the copy in TCRdb shows in-frame clones only, minus some. Found here are approximately 74,000 clones, almost 85% of them singletons; the top ten hold around 5.1%. The sample consisted of CD4+ or CD8+ T cells sorted from blood, taken in a trial of the OX40 agonist ivuxolimab. All receptors derive from an adult with an advanced solid tumor such as melanoma, head and neck, liver or kidney cancer.

This clone has only a few counts. This chain links TRBV6-5 with TRBJ1-6; D unresolved. CDR1 is MNHEY, CDR2 SVGAGI, per germline. The CDR3 is made up of 15 amino acids. The germline V and J ends were trimmed by 2 bases and 7 bases, with 12 bases remaining between them. The CDR3 spells CASSYVARQNSPLHF. CDR3 coding DNA: TGTGCCAGCAGTTACGTTGCCAGACAAAATTCACCCCTCCACTTT.

This chain uses TRBV27 with TRBJ2-7; no clear D. CDR1 and CDR2 (germline): MNHEY, SMNVEV (reference sequence). V was shortened by 6 bases and J by 6 bases, with 12 bases between the two germline ends. The CDR3 is made up of 12 amino acids. CDR3 in amino acids: CASSQTLREQYF. The CDR3 coding sequence is TGTGCCAGCAGCCAAACTCTCCGCGAGCAGTACTTC.

CDR3 amino acids: CASSFVRTDNEQFF. CDR3 bases: TGTGCCAGCAGCTTCGTGCGTACGGACAATGAGCAGTTCTTC. The chain is built from TRBV7-3 and TRBJ2-1; D call uncertain. The length of the CDR3 is 14 residues. In germline, CDR1 is SGHTA, CDR2 FQGTGA. V was pared by 3 bases and J by 5 bases, with 11 bases between. Drawing the rest from reference TRBV7-3 and TRBJ2-1, the complete variable domain is GAGVSQTPSNKVTEKGKYVELRCDPISGHTALYWYRQSLGQGPEFLIYFQGTGAADDSGLPNDRFFAVRPEGSVSTLKIQRTERGDSAVYLCASSFVRTDNEQFFGPGTRLTVL.

The chain carries TRBV5-1 and TRBJ2-3, with D possibly matching TRBD2 (5 bases). Germline CDR1 and CDR2: SGHRS and YFSETQ. The CDR3 spans 16 residues. V dropped 4 bases and J dropped 3 bases, with 18 bases sitting between them. The CDR3: CASSRGNGISTDTQYF. Written as DNA, the CDR3 is TGCGCCAGCAGCCGAGGAAACGGGATTTCTACAGATACGCAGTATTTT.

The sample holds one count of this clone. This chain links TRBV6-5 with TRBJ1-2, with D unclear. Trimming stripped 7 bases from V and 2 bases from J, with 8 bases between. The CDR3 loop spans 12 amino acids. Per the germline V gene, CDR1 is MNHEY and CDR2 is SVGAGI. The CDR3, as DNA: TGTGCCAGCACCGACCGAAACTATGGCTACACCTTC. This translates into CASTDRNYGYTF.

The rearrangement joins TRBV11-1 to TRBJ2-7, with D unresolved. This CDR3 is 13 amino acids long. Germline-derived CDR1 and CDR2 are SGHAT and FQDESV (reference sequence). Trimming removed 3 bases from V and 0 bases from J, with 6 bases in between. The CDR3: CASSLVGSYEQYF. The CDR3 nucleotides are TGTGCCAGCAGCTTGGTGGGCTCCTACGAGCAGTACTTC.

The V and J genes are TRBV18 and TRBJ1-1; D is unclear. V lost 1 base, J lost 5 bases, and 14 bases lay in between. CDR1 KGHSH and CDR2 LQKENI come from the germline V gene. This CDR3 is 15 amino acids long. The CDR3 spells CASSPQKVSGTEAFF. Written as DNA, the CDR3 is TGTGCCAGCTCACCACAGAAGGTCAGTGGGACTGAAGCTTTCTTT. Based on the CDR3 plus reference TRBV18 and TRBJ1-1, the full variable domain is NAGVMQNPRHLVRRRGQEARLRCSPMKGHSHVYWYRQLPEEGLKFMVYLQKENIIDESGMPKERFSAEFPKEGPSILRIQQVVRGDSAAYFCASSPQKVSGTEAFFGQGTRLTVV.

V gene TRBV18 combines with J gene TRBJ2-1; the match to TRBD2 covers 7 bases. CDR1 KGHSH and CDR2 LQKENI come from the germline V gene. V lost 3 bases and J lost 9; bases outside the gene matches: 17. This CDR3 spans 17 amino acids. Written as DNA, the CDR3 is TGTGCCAGCTCACCGCCGGGACTACCCTCTAGCTGGTCTGAGCAGTTCTTC. This encodes CASSPPGLPSSWSEQFF.

This clone was seen a few times. This rearrangement joins TRBV4-1 to TRBJ1-5; TRBD1 is a possible D gene (6 bases). The CDR3 spans 14 residues. Deletions cut 4 bases from V and 5 bases from J, with 12 bases between. Germline lookup yields CDR1 MGHRA and CDR2 YSYEKL. CDR3 sequence: CASSPWTEDQPQHF. The CDR3 DNA is TGCGCCAGCAGCCCGTGGACAGAGGATCAGCCCCAGCATTTT.

DNA for the CDR3: TGCAGTGCTAGTTTGGCAAATACGCAGTATTTT. Translated, it gives CSASLANTQYF. The rearrangement joins TRBV20-1 to TRBJ2-3; no reliable D call. Germline V CDR1 and CDR2: DFQATT, SNEGSKA (reference sequence). Trimming left V 3 bases short and J 7 bases short, with 8 bases between. The CDR3 totals 11 residues.

This chain connects TRBV2 to TRBJ1-1; D may be TRBD1 (5 bases). The CDR3 contains 15 residues. V was cut by 8 bases and J by 0 bases, with 16 bases left in between. Germline V gives CDR1 SNHLY, CDR2 FYNNEI. This CDR3 is CASSGGNSMNTEAFF. The DNA of the CDR3 is TGTGCCAGCTCGGGGGGGAATTCCATGAACACTGAAGCTTTCTTT.

The rearrangement joins TRBV7-2 to TRBJ2-5; D perhaps matches TRBD1 (5 bases). The DNA end is a closer match to TRBJ2-7, so the J assignment may be wrong. The length of the CDR3 is 15 residues. Per germline, CDR1 SGHTA and CDR2 FQGNSA. Here the CDR3 reads CASSLVMQGNYEQYF. CDR3 in DNA: TGTGCCAGCAGCTTAGTAATGCAGGGTAATTACGAGCAGTACTTC.

This clone was recorded only once. V gene TRBV28 combines with J gene TRBJ2-7; D uncertain. Germline CDR1 MDHEN, CDR2 SYDVKM. Deletions cut 2 bases from V and 1 base from J, with 9 bases between. The length of the CDR3 is 14 residues. The CDR3 sequence is CASSLARVSYEQYF. CDR3 DNA sequence: TGTGCCAGCAGTTTAGCACGGGTGTCCTACGAGCAGTACTTC.

This rearrangement joins TRBV28 to TRBJ2-7, with TRBD1 matching over 7 bases. The CDR3 has 16 amino acids. Trimming cost V 2 bases and J 1 base; bases outside gene matches: 8. Germline loops: CDR1 MDHEN, CDR2 SYDVKM. CDR3 bases: TGTGCCAGCAGTTTAACGCTAGGACAGGCTTCCTACGAGCAGTACTTC. Amino acid sequence: CASSLTLGQASYEQYF.